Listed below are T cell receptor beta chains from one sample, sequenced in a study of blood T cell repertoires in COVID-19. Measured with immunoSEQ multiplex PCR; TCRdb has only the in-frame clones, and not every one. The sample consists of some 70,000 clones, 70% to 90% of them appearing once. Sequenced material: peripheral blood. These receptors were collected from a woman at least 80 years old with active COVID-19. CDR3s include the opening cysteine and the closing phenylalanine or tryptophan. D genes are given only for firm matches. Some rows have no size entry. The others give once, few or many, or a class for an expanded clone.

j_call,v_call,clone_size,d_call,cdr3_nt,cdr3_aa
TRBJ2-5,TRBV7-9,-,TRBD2,TGTGCCAGCAGCCAGGGACTAGCGGTAGAGACCCAGTACTTC,CASSQGLAVETQYF
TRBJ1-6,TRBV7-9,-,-,TGTGCCAGCAGCTCTCCGGGGGGACGCCAGGGGACACCCCTCCACTTT,CASSSPGGRQGTPLHF
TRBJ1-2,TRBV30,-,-,TGTGCCTGGAGTCAGGGTTTTTATGGCTACACCTTC,CAWSQGFYGYTF
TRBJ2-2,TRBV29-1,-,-,TGCAGCGTTGAAGGTCAGGGGGGCGCCGGGGAGCTGTTTTTT,CSVEGQGGAGELFF
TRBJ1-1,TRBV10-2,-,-,TGCGCCAGCAGTTACAGACAGACCGTAGAAGCTTTCTTT,CASSYRQTVEAFF
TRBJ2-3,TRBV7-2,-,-,TGTGCCAGCAGCTCTGGATACGCGGAGATCACAGATACGCAGTATTTT,CASSSGYAEITDTQYF
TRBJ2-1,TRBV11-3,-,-,TGTGCCAGCAGCTTGGGCAGGTCCAGCTCCTACAATGAGCAGTTCTTC,CASSLGRSSSYNEQFF
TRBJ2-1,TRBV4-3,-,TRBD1,TGCGCCAGCAGCCCCGGGACAGGGGGCGCCACCTACAATGAGCAGTTCTTC,CASSPGTGGATYNEQFF
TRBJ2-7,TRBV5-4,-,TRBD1,TGTGCCAGCACCCTAGACAGGGTCGGCGAGCAGTACTTC,CASTLDRVGEQYF
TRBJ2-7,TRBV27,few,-,TGTGCCAGCAGTTTATACAGGACAGATTACGAGCAGTACTTC,CASSLYRTDYEQYF
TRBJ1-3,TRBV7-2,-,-,TGTGCCAGCAGCCCCATGGGGGGTTCTGGAAACACCATATATTTT,CASSPMGGSGNTIYF
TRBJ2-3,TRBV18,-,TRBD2,TGTGCCAGCTCATCACCTGGGATAGCGGGTATAGATACGCAGTATTTT,CASSSPGIAGIDTQYF
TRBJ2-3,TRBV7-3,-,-,TGTGCCAGCAGCGTCGGACTGAGCACAGATACGCAGTATTTT,CASSVGLSTDTQYF
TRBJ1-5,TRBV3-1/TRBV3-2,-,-,TGTGCCAGCAGCCAAGATTACAATCAGCCCCAGCATTTT,CASSQDYNQPQHF
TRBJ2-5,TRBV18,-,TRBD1,TGTGCCAGCTCACCACGGCAGGGGGCCCAAGAGACCCAGTACTTC,CASSPRQGAQETQYF
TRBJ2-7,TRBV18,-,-,TGTGCCAGCTCACCAGGGAGGGGGACGTTCGGCGAGCAGTACTTC,CASSPGRGTFGEQYF
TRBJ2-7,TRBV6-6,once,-,TGTGCCAGCAGTTATCGGCAGGGGGCGGGGGTCTACGAGCAGTACTTC,CASSYRQGAGVYEQYF
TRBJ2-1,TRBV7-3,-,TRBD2,TGTGCCAGCAGCCCCATGAGCCTAGCGGGAGTCAATGAGCAGTTCTTC,CASSPMSLAGVNEQFF
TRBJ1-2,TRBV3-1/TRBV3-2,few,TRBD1,TGTGCCAGCAGCGCCCGAACGGGACAGGGAAACTATGGCTACACCTTC,CASSARTGQGNYGYTF
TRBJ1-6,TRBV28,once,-,TGTGCCACCGGGGGGCCTCTCTATAATTCACCCCTCCACTTT,CATGGPLYNSPLHF
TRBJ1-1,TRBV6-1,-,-,TGTGCCAGCAGTGAAGTAATGGGGAGGAACACTGAAGCTTTCTTT,CASSEVMGRNTEAFF
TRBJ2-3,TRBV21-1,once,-,TGTGCCAGCAGCAGACAGGGAGATACGCAGTATTTT,CASSRQGDTQYF
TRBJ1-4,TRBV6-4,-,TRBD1,TGTGCCAGCAGTGACTCGAAAAACGCAGGACAGGGGGATGAAAAACTGTTTTTT,CASSDSKNAGQGDEKLFF
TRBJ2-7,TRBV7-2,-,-,TGTGCCAGCAGCTTAGTCGTCTCCCCCGAGCAGTACTTC,CASSLVVSPEQYF
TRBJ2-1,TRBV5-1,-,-,TGCGCCAGCAGCCTCGGGTTGGGGTTAGGGGGCAATGAGCAGTTCTTC,CASSLGLGLGGNEQFF
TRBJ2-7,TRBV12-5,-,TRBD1,TGTGCTAGTGGGTTGGACAGGGGAACAACCTACGAGCAGTACTTC,CASGLDRGTTYEQYF
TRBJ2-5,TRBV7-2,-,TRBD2,TGTGCCAGCAGCCCCCCACTAGCGGGAATAAAGACCCAGTACTTC,CASSPPLAGIKTQYF
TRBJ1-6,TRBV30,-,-,TGTGCCTGGAGTGATGGACGCAGGGATAATTCACCCCTCCACTTT,CAWSDGRRDNSPLHF
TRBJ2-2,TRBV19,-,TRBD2,TGTGCCAGTAGTATAGTAGCGGGGGGAAACACCGGGGAGCTGTTTTTT,CASSIVAGGNTGELFF
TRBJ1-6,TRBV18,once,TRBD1,TGTGCCAGCTCACCAGGGACAGGGGCTTCACCCCTCCACTTT,CASSPGTGASPLHF
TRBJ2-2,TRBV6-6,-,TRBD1,TGTGCCAGCAGTCTGGACAGGGGGCCATCCGGGGAGCTGTTTTTT,CASSLDRGPSGELFF
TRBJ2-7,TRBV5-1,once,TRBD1,TGCGCCAGCAGCTTGAGTGCAGGGGGTCATTACGAGCAGTACTTC,CASSLSAGGHYEQYF
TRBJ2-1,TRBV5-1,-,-,TGCGCCAGCAGCTTCCCGGGAGAGGATGAGCAGTTCTTC,CASSFPGEDEQFF
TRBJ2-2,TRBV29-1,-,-,TGCAGCGTCGGACCGGGACACAACACCGGGGAGCTGTTTTTT,CSVGPGHNTGELFF
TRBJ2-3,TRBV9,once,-,TGTGCCAGCAGCGTAGGGAGGTCAGATACGCAGTATTTT,CASSVGRSDTQYF
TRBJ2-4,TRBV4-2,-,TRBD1,TGTGCCAGCAGCCCCGACGGACACGGGACAGGGGTGAACATTCAGTACTTC,CASSPDGHGTGVNIQYF
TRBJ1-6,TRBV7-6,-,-,TGTGCCAGCAGCTCGGTGGTTGTGCGGTCTAGCTCCTATAATTCACCCCTCCACTTT,CASSSVVVRSSSYNSPLHF
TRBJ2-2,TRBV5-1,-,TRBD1,TGCGCCAGCAGCACCGGGACAGGAGTCACCGGGGAGCTGTTTTTT,CASSTGTGVTGELFF
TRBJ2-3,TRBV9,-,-,TGTGCCAGCAGCGCCAGGGATGGGATCACAGATACGCAGTATTTT,CASSARDGITDTQYF
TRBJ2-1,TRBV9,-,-,TGTGCCAGCAGCGTAGGAGGACTAAACAATGAGCAGTTCTTC,CASSVGGLNNEQFF
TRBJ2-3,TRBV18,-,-,TGTGCCAGCTCCCTGGACAGTGGGGATACGCAGTATTTT,CASSLDSGDTQYF
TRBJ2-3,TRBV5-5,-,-,TGTGCCAGCAGCTTGGTTCTAGCCTACGACACAGATACGCAGTATTTT,CASSLVLAYDTDTQYF
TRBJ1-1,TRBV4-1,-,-,TGCGCCAGCAGCCAAGTTGAGGGTTTGGCCACTGAAGCTTTCTTT,CASSQVEGLATEAFF
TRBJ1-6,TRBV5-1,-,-,TGCGCCAGTAAGGAGGGCCCGAATTCACCCCTCCACTTT,CASKEGPNSPLHF
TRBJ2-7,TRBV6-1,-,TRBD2,TGTGCCAGCAGTGAAGGACTAGCGCCGGGGTACTTC,CASSEGLAPGYF
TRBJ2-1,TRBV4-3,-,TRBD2,TGCGCCAGCAGCCAAGCAGCGGGGTACCCGTTCTTC,CASSQAAGYPFF
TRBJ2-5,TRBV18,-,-,TGTGCCAGCTCACCCCGGCGACAGGGGAGGGTACAAGAGACCCAGTACTTC,CASSPRRQGRVQETQYF
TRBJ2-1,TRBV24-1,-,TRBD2,TGTGCCACCAGTGAGACTAGCGGGCCCTACAATGAGCAGTTCTTC,CATSETSGPYNEQFF
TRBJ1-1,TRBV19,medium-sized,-,TGTGCCAGTAGTATCGGCACTGAAGCTTTCTTT,CASSIGTEAFF
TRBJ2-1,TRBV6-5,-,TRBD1,TGTGCCAGCACCCTGAACAGGGGTAAGGTAAATGAGCAGTTCTTC,CASTLNRGKVNEQFF
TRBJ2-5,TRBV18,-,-,TGTGCCAGCTCACCCGGGGAGGAAGAGACCCAGTACTTC,CASSPGEEETQYF